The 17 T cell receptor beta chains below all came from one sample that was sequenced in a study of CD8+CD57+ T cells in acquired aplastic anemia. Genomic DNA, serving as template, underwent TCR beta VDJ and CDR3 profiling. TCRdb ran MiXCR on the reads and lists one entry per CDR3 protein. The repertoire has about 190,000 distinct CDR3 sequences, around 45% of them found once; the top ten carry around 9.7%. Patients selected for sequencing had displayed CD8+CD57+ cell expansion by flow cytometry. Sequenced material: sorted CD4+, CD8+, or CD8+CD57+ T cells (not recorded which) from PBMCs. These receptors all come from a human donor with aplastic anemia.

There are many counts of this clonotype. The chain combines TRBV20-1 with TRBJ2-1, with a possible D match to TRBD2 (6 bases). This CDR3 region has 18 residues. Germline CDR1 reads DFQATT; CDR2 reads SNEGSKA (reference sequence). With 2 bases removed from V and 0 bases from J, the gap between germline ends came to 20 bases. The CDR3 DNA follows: TGCAGTGCTAGATCGTTACGACAAAGCGGGCGCTCCTACAATGAGCAGTTCTTC. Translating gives CSARSLRQSGRSYNEQFF.

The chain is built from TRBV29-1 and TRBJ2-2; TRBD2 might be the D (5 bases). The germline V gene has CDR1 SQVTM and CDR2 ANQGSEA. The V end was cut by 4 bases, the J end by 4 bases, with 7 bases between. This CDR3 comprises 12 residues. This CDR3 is CSVVGSTGELFF. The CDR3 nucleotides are TGCAGCGTTGTAGGGAGCACCGGGGAGCTGTTTTTT.

CDR3 DNA sequence: TGTGCCAGCAGCCTGTCGGGGCAGCTTCTGAACGAGCAGTACTTC. Protein: CASSLSGQLLNEQYF. The chain combines TRBV7-3 with TRBJ2-7; D tentatively fits TRBD1 or TRBD2 (5 bases each). CDR1 is SGHTA and CDR2 is FQGTGA in the germline V gene. V lost 5 bases, J lost 5 bases, and 19 bases lay in between. This CDR3 region has 15 residues.

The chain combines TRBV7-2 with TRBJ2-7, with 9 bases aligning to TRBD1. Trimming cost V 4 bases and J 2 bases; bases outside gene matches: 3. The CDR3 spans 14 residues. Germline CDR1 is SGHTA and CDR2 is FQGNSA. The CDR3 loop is CASSYRGQTYEQYF. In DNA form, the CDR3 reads TGTGCCAGCAGCTACAGGGGGCAAACCTACGAGCAGTACTTC.

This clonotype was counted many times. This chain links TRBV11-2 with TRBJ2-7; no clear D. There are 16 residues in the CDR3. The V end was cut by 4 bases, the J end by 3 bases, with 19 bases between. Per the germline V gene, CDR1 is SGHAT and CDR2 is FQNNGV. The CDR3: CASSSNVPGSVYEQYF. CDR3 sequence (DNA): TGTGCCAGCAGCTCAAACGTTCCAGGATCAGTCTACGAGCAGTACTTC.

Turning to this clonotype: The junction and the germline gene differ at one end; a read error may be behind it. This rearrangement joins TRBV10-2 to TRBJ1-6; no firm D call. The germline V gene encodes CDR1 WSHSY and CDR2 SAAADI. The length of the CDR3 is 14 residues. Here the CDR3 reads CVSRPPDPNSPLHF. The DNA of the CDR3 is TGCGTCAGCAGACCCCCGGACCCAAATTCACCCCTCCACTTT.

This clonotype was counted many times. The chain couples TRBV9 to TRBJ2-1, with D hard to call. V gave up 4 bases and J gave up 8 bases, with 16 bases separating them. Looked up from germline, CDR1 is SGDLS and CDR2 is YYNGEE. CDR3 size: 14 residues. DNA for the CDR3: TGTGCCAGCAGCCCTCAGCCCGCTCGGCATGAGCAGTTCTTC. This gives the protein CASSPQPARHEQFF.

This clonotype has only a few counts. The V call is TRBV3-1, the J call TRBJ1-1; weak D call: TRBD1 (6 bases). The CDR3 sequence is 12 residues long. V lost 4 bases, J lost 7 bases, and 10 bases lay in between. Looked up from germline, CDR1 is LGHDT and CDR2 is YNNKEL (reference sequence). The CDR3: CASSLTGLEAFF. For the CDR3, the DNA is TGTGCCAGCAGCCTGACAGGCCTTGAAGCTTTCTTT.

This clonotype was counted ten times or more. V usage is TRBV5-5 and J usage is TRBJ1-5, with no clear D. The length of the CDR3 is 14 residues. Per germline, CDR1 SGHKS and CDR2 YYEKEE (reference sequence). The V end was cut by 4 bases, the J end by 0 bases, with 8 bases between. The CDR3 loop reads CASSLRFSNQPQHF. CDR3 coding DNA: TGTGCCAGCAGCCTGAGATTTAGCAATCAGCCCCAGCATTTT.

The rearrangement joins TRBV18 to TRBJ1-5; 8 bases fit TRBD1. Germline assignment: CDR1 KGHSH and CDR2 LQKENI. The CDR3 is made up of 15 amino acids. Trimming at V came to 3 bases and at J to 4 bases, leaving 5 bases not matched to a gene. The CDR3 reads CASSPEQGVNQPQHF. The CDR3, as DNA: TGTGCCAGCTCACCGGAACAGGGGGTTAATCAGCCCCAGCATTTT. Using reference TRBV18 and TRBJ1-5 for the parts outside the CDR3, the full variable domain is NAGVMQNPRHLVRRRGQEARLRCSPMKGHSHVYWYRQLPEEGLKFMVYLQKENIIDESGMPKERFSAEFPKEGPSILRIQQVVRGDSAAYFCASSPEQGVNQPQHFGDGTRLSIL.

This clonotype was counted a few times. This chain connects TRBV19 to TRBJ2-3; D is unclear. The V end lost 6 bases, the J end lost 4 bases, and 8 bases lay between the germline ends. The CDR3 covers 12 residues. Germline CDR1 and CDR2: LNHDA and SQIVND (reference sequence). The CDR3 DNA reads TGTGCCAGTAGCCCGAGCGCAGATACGCAGTATTTT. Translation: CASSPSADTQYF.

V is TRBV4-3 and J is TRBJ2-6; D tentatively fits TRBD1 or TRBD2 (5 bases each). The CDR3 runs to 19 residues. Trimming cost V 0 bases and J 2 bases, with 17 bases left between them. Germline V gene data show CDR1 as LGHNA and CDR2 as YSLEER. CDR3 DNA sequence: TGCGCCAGCAGCCAAGATCGGCCAGGGACGTATACTGGGGCCAACGTCCTGACTTTC. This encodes CASSQDRPGTYTGANVLTF.

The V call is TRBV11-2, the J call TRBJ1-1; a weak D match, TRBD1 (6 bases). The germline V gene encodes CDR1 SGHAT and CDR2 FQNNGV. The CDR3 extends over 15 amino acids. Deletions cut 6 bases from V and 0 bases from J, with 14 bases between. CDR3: CASSRIGTLNTEAFF. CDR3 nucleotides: TGTGCCAGCAGTCGTATCGGGACATTGAACACTGAAGCTTTCTTT.

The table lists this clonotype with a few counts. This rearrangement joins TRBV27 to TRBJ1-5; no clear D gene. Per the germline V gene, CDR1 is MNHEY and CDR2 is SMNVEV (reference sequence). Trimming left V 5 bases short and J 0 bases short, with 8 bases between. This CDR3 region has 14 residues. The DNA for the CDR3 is TGTGCCAGCAGTAAGTACTATAGCAATCAGCCCCAGCATTTT. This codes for CASSKYYSNQPQHF.

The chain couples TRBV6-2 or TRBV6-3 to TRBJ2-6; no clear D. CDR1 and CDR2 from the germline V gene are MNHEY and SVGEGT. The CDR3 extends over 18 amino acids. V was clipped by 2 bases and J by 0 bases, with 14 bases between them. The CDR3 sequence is CASSYPGTNPSGANVLTF. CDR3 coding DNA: TGTGCCAGCAGTTACCCGGGCACTAATCCCTCTGGGGCCAACGTCCTGACTTTC.

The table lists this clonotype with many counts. The chain's CDR3 is CASSLLGQGGEEQFF. The CDR3 nucleotides read TGTGCCAGCAGCTTACTTGGACAGGGTGGGGAAGAGCAGTTCTTC. The chain links TRBV7-2 to TRBJ2-1, with TRBD1 identical over 8 bases. The CDR3 has 15 residues. V shed 2 bases and J 10 bases; nucleotides not matched to a gene: 10. Germline V gene data show CDR1 as SGHTA and CDR2 as FQGNSA.

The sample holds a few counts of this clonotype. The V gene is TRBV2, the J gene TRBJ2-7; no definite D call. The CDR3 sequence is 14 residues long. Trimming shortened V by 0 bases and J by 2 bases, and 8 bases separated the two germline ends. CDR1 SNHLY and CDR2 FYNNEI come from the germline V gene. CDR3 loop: CASSEAPTAYEQYF. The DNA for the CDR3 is TGTGCCAGCAGTGAAGCGCCTACAGCCTACGAGCAGTACTTC. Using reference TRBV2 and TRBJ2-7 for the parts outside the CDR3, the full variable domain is EPEVTQTPSHQVTQMGQEVILRCVPISNHLYFYWYRQILGQKVEFLVSFYNNEISEKSEIFDDQFSVERPDGSNFTLKIRSTKLEDSAMYFCASSEAPTAYEQYFGPGTRLTVT.